This T cell receptor (beta chain) derives from a study of post-analysis software for immune sequencing data. Study background: Both relapsing-remitting and secondary progressive multiple sclerosis featured among the disease courses, as did progressive-relapsing multiple sclerosis. Study-wide results and limits: Included in a set of roughly 5 TRBV segments more frequent in patients than controls were TRBV5-6, TRBV5-1 and TRBV20-1. The study found significantly lower normalized Chao1 diversity in multiple sclerosis patients than in controls. Batch-matched samples strongly co-clustered by F measure.

Unique molecular identifiers were built into the TCR beta cDNA libraries. MiXCR, run by TCRdb on the PCR reads, gives a single entry per CDR3 protein. The data contain 700,000 to 900,000 distinct CDR3 sequences, under 60% of them singletons. The V end was cut by 0 bases, the J end by 0 bases, with 14 bases between. The CDR3 runs to 17 residues. Worth noting for this clonotype: Its antigen is as yet unknown.

The specimen was blood. The sequence derives from a girl between 10 and 17 years old with multiple sclerosis. This sequence joins TRBV12-3 or TRBV12-4 and TRBJ1-1, with unresolved D. In DNA form, the CDR3 reads TGTGCCAGCAGTTTAGCGCTGGTTAAGACCCTGAACACTGAAGCTTTCTTT. It codes for CASSLALVKTLNTEAFF.